The 30 T cell receptor beta chains listed next were all sequenced from one sample in a study of post-analysis software for immune sequencing data. Study-wide results and limits: Patients showed TRBV5-6, TRBV5-1 and TRBV20-1 among roughly 5 TRBV segments more frequent than in controls.

These TCRs are of unknown antigen specificity. Researchers reported that TCR beta cDNA libraries carried unique molecular identifiers. TCRdb re-called the PCR reads with MiXCR, one entry per CDR3 protein. Of hundreds of thousands of distinct CDR3 sequences in the sample, roughly 27% are singletons; the top ten hold around 0.6%. Material for sequencing was blood. The source of these receptors is a girl between 10 and 17 years old with multiple sclerosis.

The chain has TRBV7-9 and TRBJ1-2; 12 positions match TRBD1. The CDR3 is 18 amino acids. J gave up 6 bases and V 8 bases, and 19 bases lay outside the gene matches. CDR1 and CDR2 from the germline V gene are SEHNR and FQNEAQ (reference sequence). Here the CDR3 DNA reads TGTGCCAGCGGCGCCGATCGGGGGGACAGGGGGCGTCTGAATGGCTACACCTTC. The encoded protein is CASGADRGDRGRLNGYTF.

The chain recombines TRBV6-2 or TRBV6-3 with TRBJ2-5; 7 bases line up with TRBD2. The germline CDR1 and CDR2 sequences are MNHEY and SVGEGT. The junction had 11 bases not matched to a gene; V was cut back by 8 bases and J by 2 bases. CDR3 size: 15 residues. The CDR3 nucleotides are TGTGCCAGCTACAGCCCTCGAGCGGGACAAGAGACCCAGTACTTC. Protein: CASYSPRAGQETQYF.

This clonotype was seen more than once but under ten times. The J gene is TRBJ2-3, the V gene TRBV7-2, with a possible D match to TRBD1 (5 bases). This CDR3 is built from 13 residues. Germline V gene lookup returns CDR1 SGHTA and CDR2 FQGNSA. V lost 5 bases to trimming and J lost 5 bases, with 11 bases between them. The CDR3 DNA reads TGTGCCAGCAGCCGTGGACACCGAGATACGCAGTATTTT. It yields the protein CASSRGHRDTQYF.

The genes are TRBV5-5 and TRBJ2-5; TRBD2 is a possible D gene (5 bases). CDR1 is SGHKS and CDR2 is YYEKEE in the germline V gene (reference sequence). V lost 0 bases and J 10 bases, leaving 7 bases between the germline ends. The CDR3 runs 11 residues. The DNA for the CDR3 is TGTGCCAGCAGCTTGGATAGCGTCCAGTACTTC. It encodes CASSLDSVQYF.

V is TRBV6-5 and J is TRBJ1-2, with D hard to call. V was pared by 0 bases and J by 4 bases, with 9 bases between. Germline assignment: CDR1 MNHEY and CDR2 SVGAGI. The CDR3 runs to 14 residues. CDR3 bases: TGTGCCAGCAGTTACTCTGGAAGCGGCTATGGCTACACCTTC. It codes for CASSYSGSGYGYTF.

This clonotype was found a few times. This sequence joins TRBV6-5 and TRBJ1-2; D uncertain. V was clipped by 2 bases and J by 0 bases, with 4 bases between them. Looked up from germline, CDR1 is MNHEY and CDR2 is SVGAGI. The CDR3 covers 13 residues. Written as DNA, the CDR3 is TGTGCCAGCAGTTACACAGCTAACTATGGCTACACCTTC. Translated: CASSYTANYGYTF.

As to this clonotype: It may be a read error: a sequence one base away is much more abundant. The V call is TRBV20-1, the J call TRBJ2-1, with D perhaps matching TRBD2 (6 bases). Trimming removed 3 bases from V and 10 bases from J, with 31 bases in between. This CDR3 region has 18 residues. The V gene's germline CDR1 is DFQATT and CDR2 SNEGSKA (reference sequence). This chain's CDR3 is CSASPPAGILAATYEQFF. The CDR3 nucleotides read TGCAGTGCTAGTCCTCCCGCAGGGATACTAGCTGCCACCTACGAGCAGTTCTTC.

This clonotype came up a few times. The chain couples TRBV28 to TRBJ2-5; possibly TRBD1 or TRBD2 for D (6 bases each). Trimming took off 8 bases at V and 5 bases at J, with 21 bases between the two ends. Per germline, CDR1 MDHEN and CDR2 SYDVKM. This CDR3 is built from 15 residues. CDR3 sequence reads: CASSSQGRGTETQYF. In DNA, the CDR3 is TGTGCCAGCTCGTCGCAGGGGCGCGGGACGGAGACCCAGTACTTC.

This clonotype was seen ten or more times. The chain is built from TRBV6-5 and TRBJ2-7; possibly TRBD2 for D (5 bases). CDR3 size: 14 residues. Trimming stripped 6 bases from V and 2 bases from J, with 14 bases between. The germline V gene encodes CDR1 MNHEY and CDR2 SVGAGI. CDR3 DNA sequence: TGTGCCAGCAGGCCCCGAGGGTCCGCCTACGAGCAGTACTTC. The encoded protein is CASRPRGSAYEQYF.

J is TRBJ2-7 and V is TRBV20-1; 8 bases match TRBD2. V shed 3 bases and J 3 bases; nucleotides not matched to a gene: 10. Germline V CDR1 and CDR2: DFQATT, SNEGSKA (reference sequence). This CDR3 comprises 15 residues. The CDR3 DNA reads as TGCAGTGCTAGGGGGGTCGCGGGAGGTCGCTACGAGCAGTACTTC. It encodes CSARGVAGGRYEQYF.

The rearrangement uses TRBV4-3 and TRBJ2-1, with 12 bases matching TRBD2. This CDR3 is built from 18 residues. Trimming cost V 4 bases and J 8 bases; bases outside gene matches: 15. Germline V CDR1 and CDR2: LGHNA, YSLEER. This chain's CDR3 is CASSLDREASGRADEQFF. The CDR3 bases are TGCGCCAGCAGCCTCGACAGGGAGGCTAGCGGGAGGGCCGATGAGCAGTTCTTC.

This clonotype was seen a few times. This chain uses TRBV6-6 with TRBJ1-5; D is unresolved. CDR1 is MNHNY and CDR2 is SVGAGI in the germline V gene (reference sequence). V lost 5 bases to trimming and J lost 5 bases, with 7 bases between them. The CDR3 is 12 amino acids. CDR3 region: CASSKLDQPQHF. The CDR3 coding sequence is TGTGCCAGCAGTAAGTTAGATCAGCCCCAGCATTTT.

A few counts support this clonotype. The chain is built from TRBV20-1 and TRBJ2-5; D not certain. Per the germline V gene, CDR1 is DFQATT and CDR2 is SNEGSKA (reference sequence). This CDR3 is 14 amino acids long. CDR3: CSESSQTPQETQYF. CDR3 nucleotide sequence: TGCAGCGAATCCTCGCAAACCCCACAAGAGACCCAGTACTTC.

This clonotype came up many times. CDR3 sequence reads: CASSQDLDEQFF. The CDR3 DNA is TGTGCCAGCAGCCAAGATTTAGATGAGCAGTTCTTC. The chain joins TRBV3-1 to TRBJ2-1; D is uncertain. This CDR3 comprises 12 residues. V shed 0 bases and J shed 8 bases, with 5 bases lying between them. The V gene's germline CDR1 is LGHDT and CDR2 YNNKEL (reference sequence).

The chain employs TRBV12-3 or TRBV12-4 and TRBJ2-5, with 9 nucleotides matching TRBD2. The V gene end was trimmed by 6 bases and the J gene end by 5 bases; junction bases not matched to a gene: 13. This CDR3 has 16 residues. The CDR3 coding sequence is TGTGCCAGCAGCCTCCGGGGTAGCGGGAGTCGGGAGACCCAGTACTTC. Its translation: CASSLRGSGSRETQYF.

CDR3 protein: CASSLVEVGNSPLHF. The CDR3, as DNA: TGCGCCAGCAGCTTGGTTGAGGTGGGGAATTCACCCCTCCACTTT. The V call is TRBV5-1, the J call TRBJ1-6; D is unresolved. Germline V gives CDR1 SGHRS, CDR2 YFSETQ. V gave up 0 bases and J gave up 7 bases, with 11 bases separating them. The CDR3 loop spans 15 amino acids. The full variable domain, its missing parts supplied by reference TRBV5-1 and TRBJ1-6, is KAGVTQTPRYLIKTRGQQVTLSCSPISGHRSVSWYQQTPGQGLQFLFEYFSETQRNKGNFPGRFSGRQFSNSRSEMNVSTLELGDSALYLCASSLVEVGNSPLHFGNGTRLTVT.

V gene TRBV18 combines with J gene TRBJ1-5; D is unresolved. The CDR3 sequence is 15 residues long. The V and J ends lost 6 bases and 1 base respectively, with 13 bases between them. Germline CDR1 and CDR2: KGHSH and LQKENI. In DNA form, the CDR3 reads TGTGCCAGCTCCCCCAGTGAAGGAAGCAATCAGCCCCAGCATTTT. Amino acid sequence: CASSPSEGSNQPQHF.

The J gene is TRBJ2-7, the V gene TRBV20-1; D unresolved. Gene TRBJ2-5 matches the end of the DNA better, so the J call may be wrong. Germline assignment: CDR1 DFQATT and CDR2 SNEGSKA (reference sequence). The CDR3 extends over 14 amino acids. The CDR3 DNA sequence: TGCAGTGCTAGACCAACCGCTACTCAAGAGACCCAGTACTTC. Protein product: CSARPTATQETQYF.

There are a few counts of this clonotype. The rearrangement links TRBV10-3 to TRBJ1-6; D remains unclear. Trimming stripped 0 bases from V and 18 bases from J, with 18 bases between. This CDR3 has 14 residues. Germline lookup yields CDR1 ENHRY and CDR2 SYGVKD. The CDR3 DNA follows: TGTGCCATCAGTGAGTCGAGCTCGGCCCTTACCCACCACTTT. The encoded protein is CAISESSSALTHHF.

The chain is built from TRBV20-1 and TRBJ2-7; 14 bases agree with TRBD2. The V and J ends lost 5 bases and 4 bases, in that order; junction bases with no gene match: 13. This CDR3 spans 17 amino acids. Germline CDR1 DFQATT, CDR2 SNEGSKA (reference sequence). In DNA, the CDR3 is TGCAGTGCTGAAGCCCCTGGGACTAGCGGGAGAGAGTACGAGCAGTACTTC. This gives the protein CSAEAPGTSGREYEQYF.

There are a few counts of this clonotype. The V gene is TRBV9, the J gene TRBJ2-1, with no clear D. The CDR3 is 16 residues long. V lost 4 bases and J lost 4, with 18 bases in between. Per germline, CDR1 SGDLS and CDR2 YYNGEE. CDR3 region: CASSPRQKTIYNEQFF. Written as DNA, the CDR3 is TGTGCCAGCAGCCCCCGACAAAAAACCATTTACAATGAGCAGTTCTTC.

Regarding this clonotype: The CDR3 end shows no conserved phenylalanine or tryptophan, and so a read error is likely. The chain carries TRBV12-3 or TRBV12-4 and TRBJ2-3, with D tentatively TRBD2 (5 bases). There are 15 residues in the CDR3. CDR3 bases: TGTGCCAGCAGTTTTCTAACGGGAAGGGTAGATGCGCAGTATTCT. Translation gives CASSFLTGRVDAQYS.

In its sample, this clonotype was seen a few times. The V and J genes are TRBV7-2 and TRBJ2-5; unclear D gene. The DNA matches TRBJ2-7 better at its end, which makes the J call doubtful. The CDR3 consists of 15 residues. The germline gives CDR1 SGHTA, CDR2 FQGNSA. CDR3 coding DNA: TGTGCCAGCAGCTTATTTCCTCTTCCACCCTACGAGCAGTACTTC. Residues: CASSLFPLPPYEQYF.

Only a few counts were recorded for this clonotype. The chain carries TRBV9 and TRBJ2-3, with 9 bases that match TRBD1. Germline V gene sequence: CDR1 SGDLS, CDR2 YYNGEE. Trimming removed 4 bases from V and 6 bases from J; junction bases left unmatched: 12. The CDR3 sequence is 16 residues long. CDR3 coding DNA: TGTGCCAGCAGCTTCCGATCGGGACAGGGTGTGGATACGCAGTATTTT. This gives the protein CASSFRSGQGVDTQYF.

The chain has TRBV20-1 and TRBJ2-7, with TRBD2 matching over 16 bases. V lost 5 bases, J lost 5 bases, and 12 bases stayed unmatched. Germline V gene lookup returns CDR1 DFQATT and CDR2 SNEGSKA (reference sequence). This CDR3 region has 17 residues. This CDR3 reads CSAGGLAGGLSSNEQYF. CDR3 nucleotides: TGCAGTGCTGGGGGACTAGCGGGAGGGTTGAGTTCCAACGAGCAGTACTTC.

This clonotype was observed a handful of times. The chain couples TRBV6-2 or TRBV6-3 to TRBJ2-2; the D is unclear. The CDR3 length is 13 residues. Germline CDR1 is MNHEY and CDR2 is SVGEGT. Trimming cost V 2 bases and J 5 bases, with 6 bases left between them. The CDR3 spells CASSYIGTGELFF. DNA of the CDR3: TGTGCCAGCAGTTACATCGGGACCGGGGAGCTGTTTTTT.

The chain carries TRBV5-1 and TRBJ2-4, with 8 bases fitting TRBD1. Germline CDR1 SGHRS, CDR2 YFSETQ. V shed 5 bases, J shed 0 bases, and the junction held 10 bases outside the gene matches. The CDR3 is 17 residues long. CDR3 bases: TGCGCCAGCAGTTATACTTCCACAGGGGGAGCCAAAAACATTCAGTACTTC. It codes for CASSYTSTGGAKNIQYF.

The chain has TRBV10-3 and TRBJ2-1; 10 bases align to TRBD2. V was clipped by 0 bases and J by 1 base; unmatched bases: 12. Germline assignment: CDR1 ENHRY and CDR2 SYGVKD. CDR3 size: 20 residues. Here the CDR3 DNA reads TGTGCCATCAGTGAGTCTGCAGCGGGAGGGACCCCGGGGTCCTACAATGAGCAGTTCTTC. This translates into CAISESAAGGTPGSYNEQFF.

V and J are TRBV6-5 and TRBJ1-2; a weak D match, TRBD1 (5 bases). The CDR3 contains 16 residues. Between the trimmed V and J ends, which lost 4 bases and 0 bases, there was a span of 15 bases. From germline, CDR1 is MNHEY and CDR2 SVGAGI. For the CDR3, the DNA is TGTGCCAGCAGTTTCCTACAGGTGCGAGCTAACTATGGCTACACCTTC. As protein: CASSFLQVRANYGYTF.

This clonotype was found a few times. This chain connects TRBV29-1 to TRBJ2-1; 9 bases are shared with TRBD2. Germline V gene sequence: CDR1 SQVTM, CDR2 ANQGSEA. The CDR3 length is 16 residues. The J segment lost 7 bases and the V segment lost 3 bases, leaving 13 bases of the junction unmatched. CDR3 loop: CSVEGGLAGEFNEQFF. In DNA form, the CDR3 reads TGCAGCGTTGAGGGAGGGTTAGCGGGAGAGTTTAATGAGCAGTTCTTC.